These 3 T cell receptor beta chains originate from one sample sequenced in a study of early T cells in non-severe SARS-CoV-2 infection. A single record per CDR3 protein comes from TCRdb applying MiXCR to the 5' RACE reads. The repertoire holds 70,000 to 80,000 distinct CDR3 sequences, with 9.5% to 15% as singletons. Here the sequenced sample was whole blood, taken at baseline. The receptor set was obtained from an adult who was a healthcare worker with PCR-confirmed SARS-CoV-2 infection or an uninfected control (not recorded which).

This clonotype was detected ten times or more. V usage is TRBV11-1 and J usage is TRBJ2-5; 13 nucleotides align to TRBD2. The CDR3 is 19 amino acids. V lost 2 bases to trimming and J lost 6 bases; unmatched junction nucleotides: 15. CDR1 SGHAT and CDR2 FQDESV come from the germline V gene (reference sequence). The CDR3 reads CASSLHGLAGDASLKTQYF. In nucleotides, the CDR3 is TGTGCCAGCAGCTTACACGGACTAGCGGGGGACGCGTCGTTAAAGACCCAGTACTTC.

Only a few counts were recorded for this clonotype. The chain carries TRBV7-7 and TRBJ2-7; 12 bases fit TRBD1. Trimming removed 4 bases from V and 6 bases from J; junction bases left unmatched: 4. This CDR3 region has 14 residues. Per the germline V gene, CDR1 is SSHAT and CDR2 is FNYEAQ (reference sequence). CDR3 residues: CASSSGTGGGEQYF. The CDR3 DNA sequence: TGTGCCAGCAGCTCCGGGACAGGGGGCGGCGAGCAGTACTTC.

CDR3 residues: CSAREPPELIWDYGYTF. In nucleotides, the CDR3 is TGCAGTGCTAGAGAGCCACCGGAATTAATCTGGGACTATGGCTACACCTTC. The chain is built from TRBV20-1 and TRBJ1-2; D is unclear. The CDR3 runs to 17 residues. V lost 0 bases to trimming and J lost 3 bases, with 20 bases between them. In germline, CDR1 is DFQATT, CDR2 SNEGSKA (reference sequence).